This TCR beta chain was captured in a study of blood T cells in healthy people across ages. Study conclusions and caveats: Older individuals had lower TCR beta diversity per million T cells (the decline was roughly linear). Investigators treated diversity estimates from one million T cells as underestimates.

Combining a sample-barcoded 5' primer with a J-beta primer mix, a second PCR ran for 7 to 11 cycles. TCRdb reanalysed the 5' RACE reads using MiXCR and keeps one entry per CDR3 protein. The sample contains about 1,500,000 distinct CDR3 sequences, roughly 40% of which appear only once. Only a few counts were recorded for this clonotype. What it binds is not known. Trimming at V came to 5 bases and at J to 0 bases, leaving 11 bases not matched to a gene. The CDR3 spans 18 residues. Germline-derived CDR1 and CDR2 are SGHTA and FQGNSA. Material for sequencing was blood. The sequence came from a woman between 18 and 29 years old in good health. J is TRBJ2-3 and V is TRBV7-2; 10 bases are a match to TRBD2. The CDR3 region has the DNA TGTGCCAGCAGCCCGGGAACTTTAGCGGGGGGTAGCACAGATACGCAGTATTTT. It translates to CASSPGTLAGGSTDTQYF. The full variable domain, rest sourced from reference TRBV7-2 and TRBJ2-3, is GAGVSQSPSNKVTEKGKDVELRCDPISGHTALYWYRQSLGQGLEFLIYFQGNSAPDKSGLPSDRFSAERTGGSVSTLTIQRTQQEDSAVYLCASSPGTLAGGSTDTQYFGPGTRLTVL.